This TCR beta chain was profiled in a study of blood T cell repertoires in COVID-19 (dated by TCRdb to 2020 to 2022). For the wider study: Collaborator samples came from the United States, Italy and Spain and covered acute and convalescent phases of COVID-19. The repertoires were released in a freely available public database meant as a resource for research on the immune response to SARS-CoV-2. Where available, HLA class I and class II types were taken from metadata supplied by the sample provider and were not determined by assay-based typing. The prospective study material was composed of cDNA or gDNA derived from T cells, B-cell-depleted T cells, or PBMCs. The samples were drawn from two sources: the first 160 participants of the ongoing ImmuneRACE study, and approximately 1,300 subjects contributed by 6 global collaborators. The dataset comprised deeply sampled blood TCRbeta repertoires from subjects exposed to, actively infected with, or recovered from COVID-19. The sample metadata nearly always contained a de-identified subject ID, COVID-19 status, age in years and sex.

TCRbeta CDR3 regions were amplified from genomic DNA by means of the immunoSEQ Assay, a bias-controlled multiplex PCR. On the study's bioinformatics: The number of nucleated cells in each sample was estimated by amplification of reference gene primers within the assay. Sequence reads were collapsed and filtered to measure the absolute abundance of every unique TCRbeta CDR3 rearrangement. For each sample, productive Simpson clonality was calculated as the square root of Simpson's diversity index over productive rearrangements. TCRdb mirrors the immuneACCESS table, restricted to in-frame sequences. Some clones are absent from its copies; in checked studies, under half trace to an unresolved V gene, and the reason for the others is unknown. V, J and clone size were drawn from that table, and D and trimming were deduced from the DNA. Counted in this sample were about 130,000 clones; 70% to 80% of them appeared once. The leading ten clones occupy more than 35% of the sample.

Whole blood was collected in K2EDTA tubes by collaborating institutions according to the institutions' own protocols. For TCRbeta analysis, collaborator samples were shipped as frozen whole blood, as isolated PBMCs, or as DNA extracted from either sample type. What the research found in general, with its limitations: How much clinical and demographic metadata was included differed by source and by participant, and the metadata was provided uncurated.

On this clone: Its antigen remains undetermined. Per-base quality was not reported, and no clone a single base away is much larger than it.

The CDR3 covers 16 residues, taking in both the cysteine and the phenylalanine. Of the read, only the CDR3 DNA is kept; its 48 bases are in frame from base 1. CDR1 and CDR2, per the germline V gene, are MNHEY and SVGAGI. Relative to germline, V is 2 bases shorter and J is 0 bases shorter, with 11 bases between their ends. The chain couples TRBV6-5 to TRBJ1-3; the D gene cannot be resolved reliably. This TCR derives from a man in his forties or fifties with active or convalescent COVID-19. What was sequenced was peripheral blood. In nucleotide form, the sequence is TGTGCCAGCAGTTACGAAGCTCGTATCTCTGGAAACACCATATATTTT. Translated, it reads CASSYEARISGNTIYF.